Listed here are 18 T cell receptor beta chains from one sample, sequenced in a study of T cells in Graves' hyperthyroidism and ophthalmopathy. The CDR3 regions of TCR beta were amplified from RNA transcripts. The HTBI primer set served for first-round RT-PCR of the TCR CDR3. TCRdb used MiXCR to reprocess the multiplex PCR reads, holding one entry per CDR3 protein. Of 560,000 or so distinct CDR3 sequences in the sample, around 45% were seen once. The sample was peripheral blood or thyroid tissue (not recorded which). Source of these receptors: a woman younger than 35 with Graves' hyperthyroidism.

The sample holds many counts of this clonotype. The rearrangement joins TRBV5-8 to TRBJ1-1; 7 bases fit TRBD1. The CDR3 is 13 residues long. V dropped 1 base and J dropped 7; count of bases not matched to a gene: 4. Germline V lookup: CDR1 SGHTS, CDR2 YDEGEE. For the CDR3, the DNA is TGTGCCAGCAGCTTGTACCGGGACAGTGAAGCTTTCTTT. Its protein product is CASSLYRDSEAFF.

V usage is TRBV7-9 and J usage is TRBJ2-2; D is possibly TRBD2 (5 bases). The length of the CDR3 is 15 residues. The germline V and J ends were trimmed by 5 bases and 5 bases, with 15 bases remaining between them. Germline CDR1 SEHNR, CDR2 FQNEAQ (reference sequence). The CDR3 sequence is CASSPNLGLTGELFF. In nucleotides, the CDR3 is TGTGCCAGCAGCCCTAACCTCGGACTTACCGGGGAGCTGTTTTTT.

J is TRBJ1-3 and V is TRBV29-1; TRBD1 or TRBD2 may be the D gene (6 bases each). The J call is uncertain, as TRBJ2-3 better fits the DNA end. Germline-derived CDR1 and CDR2 are SQVTM and ANQGSEA. CDR3 size: 17 residues. As DNA, the CDR3 is TGCAGCGTTGAATTGGGGTGGAGGGGACCAGGGGCAGATACGCAGTATTTT. Its protein product is CSVELGWRGPGADTQYF.

This rearrangement joins TRBV2 to TRBJ1-4; no clear D. Germline V gene lookup returns CDR1 SNHLY and CDR2 FYNNEI. CDR3 length: 14 residues. Trimming removed 5 bases at V and 7 bases at J, with 14 bases between. CDR3 region: CASSIDKSSEKLFF. As DNA, the CDR3 is TGTGCCAGCAGTATCGACAAGTCAAGTGAAAAACTGTTTTTT.

This clonotype has at least ten counts. The J gene is TRBJ2-7, the V gene TRBV5-1, with D uncertain. Germline CDR1 SGHRS, CDR2 YFSETQ. V shed 0 bases and J shed 4 bases, with 5 bases lying between them. The length of the CDR3 is 12 residues. The CDR3 reads CASSLVQYEQYF. The DNA for the CDR3 is TGCGCCAGCAGCTTGGTACAGTACGAGCAGTACTTC.

The CDR3 sequence is CASSHRGDSGYTF. The CDR3 region has the DNA TGTGCCAGCAGCCACCGCGGGGATTCTGGCTACACCTTC. The V gene is TRBV25-1, the J gene TRBJ1-2; D is uncertain. The length of the CDR3 is 13 residues. Germline-derived CDR1 and CDR2 are MGHDK and SYGVNS. Between the trimmed V and J ends, which lost 6 bases and 7 bases, there was a span of 15 bases.

The V gene is TRBV7-9, the J gene TRBJ1-4, with TRBD1 as a possible D gene (6 bases). V was shortened by 5 bases and J by 8 bases, with 18 bases between the two germline ends. This CDR3 is built from 15 residues. Germline V lookup: CDR1 SEHNR, CDR2 FQNEAQ (reference sequence). CDR3 coding DNA: TGTGCCAGCAGCCATCAAGGGCAGGGGAAGGAAAAACTGTTTTTT. Its translation: CASSHQGQGKEKLFF.

The chain uses TRBV29-1 and TRBJ2-5; D ambiguous. V dropped 5 bases and J dropped 1 base, with 8 bases sitting between them. The CDR3 has 12 residues. Germline V CDR1 and CDR2: SQVTM, ANQGSEA. CDR3 DNA: TGCAGCGTTCCCCCCTCCCAAGAGACCCAGTACTTC. Translation: CSVPPSQETQYF. The full variable domain, its missing parts supplied by reference TRBV29-1 and TRBJ2-5, is SAVISQKPSRDICQRGTSLTIQCQVDSQVTMMFWYRQQPGQSLTLIATANQGSEATYESGFVIDKFPISRPNLTFSTLTVSNMSPEDSSIYLCSVPPSQETQYFGPGTRLLVL.

V gene TRBV20-1 combines with J gene TRBJ2-7; 7 bases are shared with TRBD1. Germline V gene lookup returns CDR1 DFQATT and CDR2 SNEGSKA (reference sequence). After removal of 1 base from V and 7 bases from J, the junction contained 7 bases not matched to a gene. This CDR3 has 13 residues. CDR3 DNA: TGCAGTGCTAGAGTGGGGGCAGGGGGAGAGCAGTACTTC. It codes for CSARVGAGGEQYF.

As concerns this clonotype: This CDR3 fails to terminate in the conserved phenylalanine or tryptophan, so it likely reflects a read error. The rearrangement uses TRBV25-1 and TRBJ2-7; TRBD2 matches 8 bases. The CDR3 is 14 residues long. V was pared by 6 bases and J by 7 bases, with 11 bases of the junction left unmatched. CDR1 MGHDK and CDR2 SYGVNS come from the germline V gene. CDR3 residues: CASSEESGSGEQYL. CDR3 sequence (DNA): TGTGCCAGCAGCGAAGAGAGCGGGAGTGGAGAGCAGTACCTC.

The V call is TRBV21-1, the J call TRBJ1-6. TRBV21-1 is a pseudogene locus. The CDR3 spans 15 residues. The CDR3 region has the DNA TGTGCCAGCAGCACGCCGGCGAGTCGGGATTCACCCCTCCACTTT. Translation gives CASSTPASRDSPLHF.

The chain employs TRBV20-1 and TRBJ2-7; 9 positions agree with TRBD2. CDR1 DFQATT and CDR2 SNEGSKA come from the germline V gene (reference sequence). With 0 bases clipped from V and 2 bases from J, the junction kept 5 bases outside the gene matches. There are 15 residues in the CDR3. The CDR3 protein is CSARDWASGTYEQYF. The CDR3 DNA follows: TGCAGTGCTAGAGATTGGGCTAGCGGGACCTACGAGCAGTACTTC.

The table lists this clonotype with a count of one. A single base separates this from a much larger clone, so it may be a read error. This likely comes from a read error, as the CDR3 has no conserved phenylalanine or tryptophan at its end. The CDR3 DNA follows: TGTGCCAGCAGCTTCGGGGACTACGAGCAGTACCTC. Translation gives CASSFGDYEQYL. V and J are TRBV7-8 and TRBJ2-7, with a tentative D call TRBD2 (5 bases). V was cut by 3 bases and J by 3 bases, with 6 bases left in between. The CDR3 extends over 12 amino acids. Per the germline V gene, CDR1 is SGHVS and CDR2 is FQNEAQ.

The V and J genes are TRBV7-9 and TRBJ2-2; 10 nucleotides align to TRBD2. This CDR3 comprises 16 residues. Unmatched junction bases numbered 7, after V lost 5 bases and J lost 4 bases. Germline V gives CDR1 SEHNR, CDR2 FQNEAQ (reference sequence). CDR3 bases: TGTGCCAGCAGCGCTCGAGCGGGAGGGGGCACCGGGGAGCTGTTTTTT. This translates into CASSARAGGGTGELFF.

V usage is TRBV24-1 and J usage is TRBJ1-1; D possibly corresponds to TRBD1 (6 bases). The CDR3 has 14 amino acids. Trimming shortened V by 5 bases and J by 9 bases, and 18 bases separated the two germline ends. The germline gives CDR1 KGHDR, CDR2 SFDVKD. CDR3 coding DNA: TGTGCCACCAGTGCGGGGGCGGCTCCGATGAAAGCTTTCTTT. As protein: CATSAGAAPMKAFF.

The V and J genes are TRBV15 and TRBJ2-7; 11 bases agree with TRBD1. Germline CDR1 is LNHNV and CDR2 is YYDKDF (reference sequence). Trimming at V came to 3 bases and at J to 6 bases, leaving 7 bases not matched to a gene. The CDR3 spans 15 residues. CDR3 sequence reads: CATSSGGQGVVEQYF. The CDR3 nucleotides are TGTGCCACCAGCAGTGGGGGACAGGGGGTGGTCGAGCAGTACTTC. Drawing the rest from reference TRBV15 and TRBJ2-7, the complete variable domain is DAMVIQNPRYQVTQFGKPVTLSCSQTLNHNVMYWYQQKSSQAPKLLFHYYDKDFNNEADTPDNFQSRRPNTSFCFLDIRSPGLGDTAMYLCATSSGGQGVVEQYFGPGTRLTVT.

This clonotype was seen ten or more times. This rearrangement joins TRBV19 to TRBJ1-5, with TRBD1 as a possible D gene (5 bases). Germline V gene lookup returns CDR1 LNHDA and CDR2 SQIVND (reference sequence). The CDR3 loop spans 12 amino acids. The germline V and J ends were trimmed by 4 bases and 6 bases, with 7 bases remaining between them. Here the CDR3 DNA reads TGTGCCAGTAGTACGGGGGGTCAGCCCCAGCATTTT. The encoded protein is CASSTGGQPQHF. The whole variable domain, remainder taken from reference TRBV19 and TRBJ1-5, is DGGITQSPKYLFRKEGQNVTLSCEQNLNHDAMYWYRQDPGQGLRLIYYSQIVNDFQKGDIAEGYSVSREKKESFPLTVTSAQKNPTAFYLCASSTGGQPQHFGDGTRLSIL.

V gene TRBV20-1 combines with J gene TRBJ2-7; 7 nucleotides align to TRBD2. V trimming: 6 bases; J trimming: 4 bases; junction bases outside the gene matches: 6. Germline V gene lookup returns CDR1 DFQATT and CDR2 SNEGSKA (reference sequence). This CDR3 is 12 amino acids long. This chain's CDR3 is CSAILSGYEQYF. The CDR3, as DNA: TGCAGTGCCATACTTAGCGGGTACGAGCAGTACTTC.